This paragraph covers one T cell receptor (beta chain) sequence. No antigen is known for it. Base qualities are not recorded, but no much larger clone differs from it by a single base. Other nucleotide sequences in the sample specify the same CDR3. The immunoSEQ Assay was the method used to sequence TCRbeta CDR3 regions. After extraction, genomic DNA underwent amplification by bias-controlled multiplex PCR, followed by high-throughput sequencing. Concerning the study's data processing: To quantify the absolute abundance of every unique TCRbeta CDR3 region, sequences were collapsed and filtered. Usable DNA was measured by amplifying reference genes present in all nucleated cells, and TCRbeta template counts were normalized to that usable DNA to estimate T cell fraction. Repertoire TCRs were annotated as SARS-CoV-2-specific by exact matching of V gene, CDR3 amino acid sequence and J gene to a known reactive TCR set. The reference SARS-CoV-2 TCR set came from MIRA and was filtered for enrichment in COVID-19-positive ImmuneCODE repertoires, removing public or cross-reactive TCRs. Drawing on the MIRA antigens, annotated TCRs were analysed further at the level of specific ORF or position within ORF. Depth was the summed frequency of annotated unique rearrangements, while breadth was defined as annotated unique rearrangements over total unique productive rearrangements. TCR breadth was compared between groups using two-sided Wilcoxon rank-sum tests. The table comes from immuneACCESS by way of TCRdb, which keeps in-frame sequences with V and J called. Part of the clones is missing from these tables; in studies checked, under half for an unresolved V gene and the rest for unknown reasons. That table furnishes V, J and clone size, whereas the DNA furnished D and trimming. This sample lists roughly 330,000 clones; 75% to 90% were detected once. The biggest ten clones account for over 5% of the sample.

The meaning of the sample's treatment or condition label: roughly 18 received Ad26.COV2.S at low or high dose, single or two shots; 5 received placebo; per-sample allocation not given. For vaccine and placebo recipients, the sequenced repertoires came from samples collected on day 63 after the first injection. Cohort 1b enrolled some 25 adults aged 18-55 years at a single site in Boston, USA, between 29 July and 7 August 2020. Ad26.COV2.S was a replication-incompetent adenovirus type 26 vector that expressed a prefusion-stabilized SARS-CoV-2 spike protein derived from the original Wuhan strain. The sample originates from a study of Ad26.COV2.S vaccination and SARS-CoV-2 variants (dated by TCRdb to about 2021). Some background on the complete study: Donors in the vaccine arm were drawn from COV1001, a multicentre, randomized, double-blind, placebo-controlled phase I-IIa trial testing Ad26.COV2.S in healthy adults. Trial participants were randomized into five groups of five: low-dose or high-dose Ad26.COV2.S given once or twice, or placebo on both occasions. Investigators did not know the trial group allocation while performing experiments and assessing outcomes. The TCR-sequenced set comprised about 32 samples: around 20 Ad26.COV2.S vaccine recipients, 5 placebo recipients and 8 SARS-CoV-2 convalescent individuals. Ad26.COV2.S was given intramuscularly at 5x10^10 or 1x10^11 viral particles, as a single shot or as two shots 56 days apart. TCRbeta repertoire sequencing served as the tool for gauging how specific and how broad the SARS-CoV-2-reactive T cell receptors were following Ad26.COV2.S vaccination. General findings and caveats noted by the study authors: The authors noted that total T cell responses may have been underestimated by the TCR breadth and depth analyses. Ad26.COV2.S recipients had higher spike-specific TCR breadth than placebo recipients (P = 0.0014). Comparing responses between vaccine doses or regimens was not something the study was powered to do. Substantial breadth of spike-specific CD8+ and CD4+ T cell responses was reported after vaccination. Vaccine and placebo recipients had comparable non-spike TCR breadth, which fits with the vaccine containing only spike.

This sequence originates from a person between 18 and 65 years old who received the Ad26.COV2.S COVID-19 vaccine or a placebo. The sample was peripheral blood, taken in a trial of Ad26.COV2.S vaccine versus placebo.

The nucleotides read TGTGCCAGCTCACCCGACTATGGCTACACCTTC. Its amino acids are CASSPDYGYTF. This chain joins TRBV18 to TRBJ1-2, with the D segment identity uncertain. In the germline V gene, CDR1 corresponds to KGHSH and CDR2 to LQKENI. Inclusive of the bounding cysteine and phenylalanine, the CDR3 is 11 residues long. Only CDR3 DNA is held: 33 bases, read in frame from base 1. V sheds 3 bases and J sheds 3 bases, leaving 2 bases between their ends.